This T cell receptor beta chain was sequenced during a study of cytomegalovirus exposure and HLA in healthy donors. Study details: An earlier analysis identified more than 90 million unique TCR beta sequences in some 170 million T cells. Notes on the study in general: Reportedly, fewer N-insertions than the roughly 700-donor mean appeared in an Asian-associated ancestry cluster in a later analysis.

V lost 6 bases to trimming and J lost 0 bases, with 11 bases between them. Germline CDR1 LNHDA, CDR2 SQIVND (reference sequence). This CDR3 spans 15 amino acids. Of note for this clone: Its specificity is unknown.

The PCR contained 60 Vbeta and 13 Jbeta primers. The table came from immunoSEQ multiplex PCR; TCRdb's copy has only in-frame clones and leaves some out. Among about 160,000 clones listed, 84% were seen once. Sequencing was performed on PBMCs. The TCR sequence derives from a man between 25 and 39 years old in good health and CMV-seronegative. The chain combines TRBV19 with TRBJ1-4; D remains ambiguous. For the CDR3, the DNA is TGTGCCAGTAGGTTTCCAGGTGCAACTAATGAAAAACTGTTTTTT. It codes for CASRFPGATNEKLFF.